This T cell receptor (beta chain) was documented in a study of shared clonotypes between healthy human individuals. Overall study results and limits: Relative to clonotypes present in all four donors, those not shared had lower generation probabilities. Rarefaction gave evidence that sorted-subset sequencing remained incomplete despite large depth. Sharing across several donors was seen in 4% to 5% of naive CD4 clonotypes.

As to this clone: Its antigen is as yet unknown.

This CDR3 has 11 residues. The germline CDR1 and CDR2 sequences are DFQATT and SNEGSKA (reference sequence). Trimming left V 6 bases short and J 5 bases short, with 10 bases between. Adults of Caucasian background living in Nashville, Tennessee made up all donors. TCRdb's copy holds only in-frame clones and misses some; the assay was immunoSEQ multiplex PCR. This table has approximately 1.5 million clones, 95% to 99% appearing once. The chain uses TRBV20-1 and TRBJ2-5, with D unclear. Sequencing was carried out using naive CD4+ T cells sorted from blood. Stated subset: CD45RA+ positively selected. The TCR comes from a man aged 25-45 years in good health. In nucleotides, the CDR3 is TGCAGTGCCGAGATGGAGGAGACCCAGTACTTC. It translates to CSAEMEETQYF.